The TCR beta chain under discussion was sequenced for a study of T cell changes during pregnancy in multiple sclerosis. The protocol was immunoSEQ multiplex PCR, while the TCRdb copy is restricted to in-frame clones and leaves out a portion. The repertoire holds about 80,000 clones, with approximately 91% as singletons. In germline, CDR1 is MNHNS, CDR2 SASEGT. J gave up 4 bases and V 0 bases, and 3 bases lay outside the gene matches. This CDR3 comprises 16 residues. The starting material was peripheral blood, obtained before pregnancy. This sequence joins TRBV6-1 and TRBJ2-3; 11 nucleotides align to TRBD2. This receptor was identified in a female donor with multiple sclerosis, enrolled in a pregnancy study. The DNA of the CDR3 is TGTGCCAGCAGTGAAGCGGCTAGCGGGGGGTCAGATACGCAGTATTTT. Translating gives CASSEAASGGSDTQYF.